This T cell receptor beta chain was sequenced for a study of shared clonotypes between healthy human individuals. For the study at large: Each donor's CD8 memory used one plate, CD8 naive two, each CD4 subset three.

Findings and caveats of the study: Rarefaction analysis demonstrated incomplete sorted-subset sequencing notwithstanding large depth.

V dropped 2 bases and J dropped 0 bases, with 8 bases sitting between them. Germline V CDR1 and CDR2: WSHSY, SAAADI. CDR3 length equals 14 residues. Naive CD8 populations comprised CD45RO-negative cells positively selected for CCR7, excluding terminally differentiated effector memory CD45RA+ cells. Donors, healthy HIV-negative adults, lacked recent acute infections or vaccinations. Generated by immunoSEQ multiplex PCR, the TCRdb table keeps only in-frame clones and is missing some. The data contain hundreds of thousands of clones, roughly 96% of them seen just once; the ten biggest clones take up about 0.12%. As for this clone: Antigen: not known.

The genes are TRBV10-2 and TRBJ2-7, with D uncertain. Sample: naive CD8+ T cells sorted from blood. The sequence was obtained from a woman in her 30s in good health. The CDR3 nucleotides read TGCGCCAGCAGTGAGGTGTCGAGCTCCTACGAGCAGTACTTC. This gives the protein CASSEVSSSYEQYF.